This TCR beta chain was sequenced during a study of blood T cell repertoires in COVID-19. Background on the study: Donors in the United States, Italy and Spain gave samples during acute or convalescent COVID-19.

In this sample, this clone turned up a few times. Sequencing used immunoSEQ multiplex PCR; TCRdb keeps in-frame clones, though not all of them. This repertoire shows a few hundred thousand clones, approximately 90% found once; its top ten account for 3.6%. V lost 6 bases and J lost 3; bases outside the gene matches: 8. Per the germline V gene, CDR1 is MRHNA and CDR2 is SNTAGT. The CDR3 is 14 amino acids. This clonotype was sampled from a man between 18 and 29 years old with active or convalescent COVID-19. Source material: peripheral blood. The V gene is TRBV6-4, the J gene TRBJ2-7; 7 bases map to TRBD1. The CDR3 is CASSTGDSFYEQYF. The CDR3 DNA follows: TGTGCCAGCAGCACAGGGGATTCTTTCTACGAGCAGTACTTC.